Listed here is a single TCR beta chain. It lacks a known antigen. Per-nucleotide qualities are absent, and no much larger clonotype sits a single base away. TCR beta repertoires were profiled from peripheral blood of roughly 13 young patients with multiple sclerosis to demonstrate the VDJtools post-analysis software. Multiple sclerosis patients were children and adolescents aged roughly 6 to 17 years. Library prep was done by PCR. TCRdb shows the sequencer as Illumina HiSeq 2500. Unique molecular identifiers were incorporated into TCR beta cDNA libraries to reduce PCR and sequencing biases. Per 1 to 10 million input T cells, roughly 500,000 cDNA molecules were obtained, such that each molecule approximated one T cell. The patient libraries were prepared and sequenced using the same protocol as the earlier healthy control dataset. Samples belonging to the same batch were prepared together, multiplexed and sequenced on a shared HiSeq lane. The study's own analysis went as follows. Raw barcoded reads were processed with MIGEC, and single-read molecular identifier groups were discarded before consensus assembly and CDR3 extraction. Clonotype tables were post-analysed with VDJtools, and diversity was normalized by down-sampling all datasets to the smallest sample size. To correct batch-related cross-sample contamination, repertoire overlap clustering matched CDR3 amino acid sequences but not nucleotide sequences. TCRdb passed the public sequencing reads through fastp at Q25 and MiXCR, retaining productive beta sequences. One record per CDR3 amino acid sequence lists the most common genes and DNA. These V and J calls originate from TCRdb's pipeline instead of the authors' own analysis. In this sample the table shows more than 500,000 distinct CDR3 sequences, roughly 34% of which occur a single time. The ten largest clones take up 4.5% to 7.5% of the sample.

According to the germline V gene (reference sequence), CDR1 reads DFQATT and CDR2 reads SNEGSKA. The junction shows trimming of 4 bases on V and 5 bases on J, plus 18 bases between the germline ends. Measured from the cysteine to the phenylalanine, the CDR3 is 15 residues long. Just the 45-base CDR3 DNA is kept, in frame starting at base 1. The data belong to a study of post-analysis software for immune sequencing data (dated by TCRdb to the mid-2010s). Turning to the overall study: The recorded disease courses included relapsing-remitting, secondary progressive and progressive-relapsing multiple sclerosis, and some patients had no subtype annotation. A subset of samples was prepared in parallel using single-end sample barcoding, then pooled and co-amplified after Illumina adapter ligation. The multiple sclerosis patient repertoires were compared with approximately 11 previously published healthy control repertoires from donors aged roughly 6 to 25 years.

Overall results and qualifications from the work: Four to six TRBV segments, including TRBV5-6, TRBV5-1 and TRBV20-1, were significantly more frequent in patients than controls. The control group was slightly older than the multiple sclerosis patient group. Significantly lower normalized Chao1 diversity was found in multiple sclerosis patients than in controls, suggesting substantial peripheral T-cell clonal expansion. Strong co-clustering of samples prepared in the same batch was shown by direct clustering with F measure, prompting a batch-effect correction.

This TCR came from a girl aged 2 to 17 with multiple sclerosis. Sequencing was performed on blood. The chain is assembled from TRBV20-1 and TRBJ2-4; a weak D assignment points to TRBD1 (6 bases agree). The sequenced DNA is TGCAGTGCTACCGGGACATTCATCGCCCAAAACATTCAGTACTTC. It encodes CSATGTFIAQNIQYF.